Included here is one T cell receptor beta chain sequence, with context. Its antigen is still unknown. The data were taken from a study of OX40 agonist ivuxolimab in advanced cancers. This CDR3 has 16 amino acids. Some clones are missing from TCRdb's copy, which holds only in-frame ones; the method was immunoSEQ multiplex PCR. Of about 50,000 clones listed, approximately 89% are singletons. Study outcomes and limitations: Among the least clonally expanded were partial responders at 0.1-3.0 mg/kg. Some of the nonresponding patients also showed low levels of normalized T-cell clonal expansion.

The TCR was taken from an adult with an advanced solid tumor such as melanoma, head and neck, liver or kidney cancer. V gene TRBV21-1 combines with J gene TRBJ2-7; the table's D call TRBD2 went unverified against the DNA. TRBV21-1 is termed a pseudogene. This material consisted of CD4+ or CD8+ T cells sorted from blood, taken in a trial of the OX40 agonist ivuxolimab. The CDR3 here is CASSKGQREANYEQYF. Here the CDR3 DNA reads TGTGCCAGCAGCAAGGGTCAGCGGGAGGCCAACTACGAGCAGTACTTC.